What follows describes a single T cell receptor beta chain. Antigen unknown. At one end, the junction sequence differs from germline, possibly due to a read error. Whole-study findings and limits: In terms of TCR gene usage, tumor memory CD4+ T cells clustered together with blood and lymph node memory CD4+ cells, as well as with lymph node naive CD4+ cells.

Treg sorting used a CD4+CD25+CD127-/low gate. The CDR3 runs to 17 residues. Germline CDR1 and CDR2: SGDLS and YYNGEE. After constant-region reverse-primer amplification, full-length variable regions underwent semi-nested PCR with Nested Universal Primer A. TCRdb reprocessed the 5' RACE reads with MiXCR, giving one entry per CDR3 protein. The sample records 35,000 to 50,000 distinct CDR3 sequences, about 20% being singletons. V and J are TRBV9 and TRBJ2-1; a possible D gene is TRBD2 (6 bases). The TCR originated in a female donor with breast cancer. Specimen: Tregs sorted from blood. This CDR3 is CASSAPLAFQSYDEQFF. The CDR3 nucleotides read TGTGCCAGCAGCGCGCCGCTAGCGTTTCAATCCTACGATGAGCAGTTCTTC.